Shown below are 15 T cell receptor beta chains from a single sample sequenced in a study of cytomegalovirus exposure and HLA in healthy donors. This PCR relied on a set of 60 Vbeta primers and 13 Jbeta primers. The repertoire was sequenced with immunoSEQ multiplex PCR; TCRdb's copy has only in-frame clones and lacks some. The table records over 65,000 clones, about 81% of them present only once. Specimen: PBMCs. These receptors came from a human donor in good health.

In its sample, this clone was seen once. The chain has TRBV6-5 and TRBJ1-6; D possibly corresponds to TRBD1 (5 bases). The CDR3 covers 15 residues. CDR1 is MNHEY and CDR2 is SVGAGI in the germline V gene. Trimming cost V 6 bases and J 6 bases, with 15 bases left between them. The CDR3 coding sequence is TGTGCCAGCAGCCGTGGGCCGGGGGGTAATTCACCCCTCCACTTT. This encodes CASSRGPGGNSPLHF.

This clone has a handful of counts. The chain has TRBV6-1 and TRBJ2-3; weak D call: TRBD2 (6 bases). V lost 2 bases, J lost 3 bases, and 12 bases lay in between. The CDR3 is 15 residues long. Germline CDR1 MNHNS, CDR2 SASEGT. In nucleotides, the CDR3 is TGTGCCAGCAGTGAAATGGCGGGGTTTACAGATACGCAGTATTTT. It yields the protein CASSEMAGFTDTQYF.

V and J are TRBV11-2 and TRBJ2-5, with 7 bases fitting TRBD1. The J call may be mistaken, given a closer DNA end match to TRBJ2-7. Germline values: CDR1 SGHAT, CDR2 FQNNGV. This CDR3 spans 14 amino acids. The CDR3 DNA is TGTGCCAGCAGCTTACTGCAGGGGGCCTACGAGCAGTACTTC. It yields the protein CASSLLQGAYEQYF.

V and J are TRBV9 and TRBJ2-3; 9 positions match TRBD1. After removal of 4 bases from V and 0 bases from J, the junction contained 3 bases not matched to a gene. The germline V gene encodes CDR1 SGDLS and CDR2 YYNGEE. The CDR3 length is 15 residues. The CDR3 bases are TGTGCCAGCAGCATAGGGACAGGGAGCACAGATACGCAGTATTTT. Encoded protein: CASSIGTGSTDTQYF. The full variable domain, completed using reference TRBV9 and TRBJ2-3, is DSGVTQTPKHLITATGQRVTLRCSPRSGDLSVYWYQQSLDQGLQFLIQYYNGEERAKGNILERFSAQQFPDLHSELNLSSLELGDSALYFCASSIGTGSTDTQYFGPGTRLTVL.

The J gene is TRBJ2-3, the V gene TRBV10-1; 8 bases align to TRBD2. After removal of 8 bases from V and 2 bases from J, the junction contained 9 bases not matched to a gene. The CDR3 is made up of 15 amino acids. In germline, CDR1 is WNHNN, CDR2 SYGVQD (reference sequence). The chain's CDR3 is CASSSAGVNTDTQYF. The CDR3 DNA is TGCGCCAGCTCGTCAGCGGGGGTTAACACAGATACGCAGTATTTT.

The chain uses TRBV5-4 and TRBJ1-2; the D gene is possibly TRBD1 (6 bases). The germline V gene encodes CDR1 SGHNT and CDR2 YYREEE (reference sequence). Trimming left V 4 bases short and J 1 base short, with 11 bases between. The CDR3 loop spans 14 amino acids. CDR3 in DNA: TGTGCCAGCAGCCCATGGACAGTTAACTATGGCTACACCTTC. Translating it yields CASSPWTVNYGYTF.

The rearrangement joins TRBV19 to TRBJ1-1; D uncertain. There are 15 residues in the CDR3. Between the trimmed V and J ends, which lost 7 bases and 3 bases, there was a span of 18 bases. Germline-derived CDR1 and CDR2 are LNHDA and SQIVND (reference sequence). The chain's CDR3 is CASTDPPRQDTEAFF. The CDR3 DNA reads TGTGCCAGTACCGATCCCCCCAGGCAGGACACTGAAGCTTTCTTT.

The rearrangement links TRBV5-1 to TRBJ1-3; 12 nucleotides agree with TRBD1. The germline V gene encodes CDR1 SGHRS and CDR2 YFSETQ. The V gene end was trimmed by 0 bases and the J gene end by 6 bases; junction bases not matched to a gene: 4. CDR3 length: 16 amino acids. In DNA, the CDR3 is TGCGCCAGCAGCTTGGAGGGACAGGGGGCTGAAAACACCATATATTTT. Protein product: CASSLEGQGAENTIYF.

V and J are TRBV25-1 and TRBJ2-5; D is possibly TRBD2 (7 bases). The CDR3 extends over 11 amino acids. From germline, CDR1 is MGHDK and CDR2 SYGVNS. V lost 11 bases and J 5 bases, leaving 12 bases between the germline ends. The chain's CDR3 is CAGGAGETQYF. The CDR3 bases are TGTGCCGGGGGGGCTGGCGAGACCCAGTACTTC.

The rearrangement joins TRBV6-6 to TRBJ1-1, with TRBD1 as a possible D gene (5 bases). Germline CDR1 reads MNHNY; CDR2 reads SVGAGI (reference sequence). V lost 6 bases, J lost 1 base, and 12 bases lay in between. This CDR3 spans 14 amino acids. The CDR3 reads CASRPSGQNTEAFF. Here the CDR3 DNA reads TGTGCCAGCAGACCCTCAGGGCAGAACACTGAAGCTTTCTTT.

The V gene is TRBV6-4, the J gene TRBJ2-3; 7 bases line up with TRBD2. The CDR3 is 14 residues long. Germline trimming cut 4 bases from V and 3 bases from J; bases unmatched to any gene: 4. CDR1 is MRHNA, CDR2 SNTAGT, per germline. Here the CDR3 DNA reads TGTGCCAGCAGTGTAGACGGGGGGACAGATACGCAGTATTTT. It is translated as CASSVDGGTDTQYF.

CDR3 in amino acids: CATQSGGDSPLHF. The DNA of the CDR3 is TGTGCCACTCAGAGCGGGGGTGATTCACCCCTCCACTTT. The V call is TRBV7-2, the J call TRBJ1-6; perhaps TRBD1 as D (5 bases). Trimming shortened V by 10 bases and J by 8 bases, and 15 bases separated the two germline ends. In germline, CDR1 is SGHTA, CDR2 FQGNSA. The CDR3 has 13 amino acids.

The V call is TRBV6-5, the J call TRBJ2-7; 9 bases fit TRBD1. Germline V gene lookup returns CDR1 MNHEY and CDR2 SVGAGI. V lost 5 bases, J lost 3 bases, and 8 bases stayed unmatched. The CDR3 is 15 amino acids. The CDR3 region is CASSLPGQGFYEQYF. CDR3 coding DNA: TGTGCCAGCAGTCTACCGGGACAGGGATTCTACGAGCAGTACTTC.

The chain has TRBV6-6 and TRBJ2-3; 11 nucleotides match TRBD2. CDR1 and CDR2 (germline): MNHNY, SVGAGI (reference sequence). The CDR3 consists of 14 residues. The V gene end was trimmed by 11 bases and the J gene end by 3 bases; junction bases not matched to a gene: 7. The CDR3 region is CAGTSGGGTDTQYF. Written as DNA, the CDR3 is TGTGCCGGAACTAGCGGGGGTGGGACAGATACGCAGTATTTT.

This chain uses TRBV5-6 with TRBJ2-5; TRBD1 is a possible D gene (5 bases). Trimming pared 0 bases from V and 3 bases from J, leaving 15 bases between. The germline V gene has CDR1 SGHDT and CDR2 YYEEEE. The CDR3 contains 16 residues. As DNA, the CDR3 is TGTGCCAGCAGCTTGGGGGCAGGGATTAAAGAAGAGACCCAGTACTTC. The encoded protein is CASSLGAGIKEETQYF. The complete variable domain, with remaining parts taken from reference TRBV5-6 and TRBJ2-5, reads DAGVTQSPTHLIKTRGQQVTLRCSPKSGHDTVSWYQQALGQGPQFIFQYYEEEERQRGNFPDRFSGHQFPNYSSELNVNALLLGDSALYLCASSLGAGIKEETQYFGPGTRLLVL.